This T cell receptor beta chain was captured by sequencing in a study of OX40 agonist ivuxolimab in advanced cancers. CDR1 is SGHRS, CDR2 YFSETQ, per germline. The CDR3 runs to 14 residues. Trimming pared 0 bases from V and 3 bases from J, leaving 9 bases between. The table came from immunoSEQ multiplex PCR; TCRdb's copy has only in-frame clones and leaves some out. The sample carries 52,000 or so clones, roughly 84% recorded once. This clone was counted between two and nine times. Its antigen is currently unknown. Findings and caveats of the study: Relative to CD4+ cells, CD8+ T cells on average had more expanded clones. Nonresponders, in some cases, also had low normalized T-cell clonal expansion.

The chain is built from TRBV5-1 and TRBJ1-1; D possibly corresponds to TRBD1 (5 bases). The sequenced sample was CD4+ or CD8+ T cells sorted from blood, obtained in a trial of the OX40 agonist ivuxolimab. The TCR sequence derives from an adult with an advanced solid tumor such as melanoma, head and neck, liver or kidney cancer. DNA for the CDR3: TGCGCCAGCAGCTTGGACGGGGCATACACTGAAGCTTTCTTT. Amino acids: CASSLDGAYTEAFF.